These T cell receptor beta chains were read from a single sample in a study of CD8+ T cells in alopecia areata. TCRdb's table, derived via immunoSEQ multiplex PCR, lists solely in-frame clones and lacks some. The repertoire holds 85,000 to 95,000 clones, with 60% to 80% as singletons. This specimen was CD8+ T cells sorted from blood, taken between weeks 44 and 45, from a patient treated with tofacitinib. The receptors here all came from a human donor with alopecia areata. Both conserved end residues are part of each CDR3. D genes are given only for firm matches. For some rows the clone size is stated as once, few or many, or as a class when expanded; others skip it.

abundance	v_gene	d_gene	j_gene	CDR3aa	CDR3nt
few	TRBV29-1	TRBD1	TRBJ2-2	CSVRGTGTGNTGELFF	TGCAGCGTCCGAGGGACAGGGACAGGGAACACCGGGGAGCTGTTTTTT
.	TRBV15	.	TRBJ1-6	CATSRGAGSPLHF	TGTGCCACCAGCAGAGGGGCCGGGTCGCCCCTCCACTTT
.	TRBV18	TRBD1	TRBJ1-1	CASSPGMRDRGSTEAFF	TGTGCCAGCTCACCAGGGATGCGTGACAGGGGGAGCACTGAAGCTTTCTTT
.	TRBV9	.	TRBJ2-7	CASSPRGTYEQYF	TGTGCCAGCAGCCCAAGGGGTACCTACGAGCAGTACTTC
.	TRBV6-1	.	TRBJ1-2	CASSELRGGADGYTF	TGTGCCAGCAGTGAATTAAGGGGTGGCGCGGATGGCTACACCTTC
.	TRBV5-1	TRBD1	TRBJ1-1	CASSLAGTGGTEAFF	TGCGCCAGCAGCTTGGCCGGGACAGGGGGCACTGAAGCTTTCTTT
.	TRBV28	.	TRBJ1-1	CASSSGARAEAFF	TGTGCCAGCAGTTCAGGGGCGCGGGCTGAAGCTTTCTTT
.	TRBV29-1	.	TRBJ1-1	CSVHLRGQGIEAFF	TGCAGCGTACACCTTCGGGGGCAGGGAATTGAAGCTTTCTTT
.	TRBV9	.	TRBJ2-7	CASSVAGGAAYEQYF	TGTGCCAGCAGCGTAGCTGGGGGGGCAGCCTACGAGCAGTACTTC
.	TRBV10-2	.	TRBJ2-1	CASSESPQQFF	TGCGCCAGCAGTGAGTCCCCCCAGCAGTTCTTC
.	TRBV9	.	TRBJ1-2	CASSVDPFVGGDNYGYTF	TGTGCCAGCAGCGTAGACCCCTTTGTGGGGGGCGACAACTATGGCTACACCTTC
.	TRBV27	TRBD1	TRBJ2-7	CASIPTGTGLNEQYF	TGTGCCAGCATTCCGACCGGGACAGGTTTGAATGAGCAGTACTTC
.	TRBV9	.	TRBJ2-7	CASSGDGYEQYF	TGTGCCAGCAGCGGCGACGGATACGAGCAGTACTTC
.	TRBV7-6	.	TRBJ2-1	CASSLGIYNEQFF	TGTGCCAGCAGCTTAGGGATCTACAATGAGCAGTTCTTC
.	TRBV29-1	.	TRBJ2-5	CSVEPKATGGETQYF	TGCAGCGTTGAGCCTAAAGCCACCGGAGGAGAGACCCAGTACTTC
.	TRBV7-6	.	TRBJ1-1	CASSLVDWENTEAFF	TGTGCCAGCAGCTTAGTCGATTGGGAGAACACTGAAGCTTTCTTT
.	TRBV5-1	.	TRBJ1-3	CASTPRLRSGNTIYF	TGCGCCAGCACCCCCCGACTGCGCTCTGGAAACACCATATATTTT
.	TRBV7-7	.	TRBJ2-5	CASSPAPGLRETQYF	TGTGCCAGCAGCCCCGCACCAGGGCTTCGGGAGACCCAGTACTTC
.	TRBV6-5	.	TRBJ2-7	CASSYGDEQYF	TGTGCCAGCAGTTACGGCGACGAGCAGTACTTC